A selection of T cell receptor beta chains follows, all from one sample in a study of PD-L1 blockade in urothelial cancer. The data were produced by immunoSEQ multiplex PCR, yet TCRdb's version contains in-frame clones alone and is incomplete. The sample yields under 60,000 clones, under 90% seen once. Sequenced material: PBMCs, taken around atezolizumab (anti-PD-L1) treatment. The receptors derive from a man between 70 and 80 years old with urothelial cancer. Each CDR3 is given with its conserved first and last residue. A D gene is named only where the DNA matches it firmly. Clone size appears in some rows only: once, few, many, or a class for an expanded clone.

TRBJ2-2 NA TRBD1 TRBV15 CATSRERGRRDTGELFF TGTGCCACCAGCAGAGAGAGGGGGCGCCGGGACACCGGGGAGCTGTTTTTT
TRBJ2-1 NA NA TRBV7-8 CASSGSWSAAYNEQFF TGTGCCAGCAGCGGCAGTTGGTCGGCGGCCTACAATGAGCAGTTCTTC
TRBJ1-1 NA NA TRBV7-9 CASNPGQMNTEAFF TGTGCCAGCAATCCAGGGCAGATGAACACTGAAGCTTTCTTT
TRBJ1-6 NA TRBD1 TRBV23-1 CASSQRTGASISPLHF TGCGCCAGCAGTCAGAGAACAGGGGCTTCTATTTCACCCCTCCACTTT
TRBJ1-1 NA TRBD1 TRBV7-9 CASSYSDRATEAFF TGTGCCAGCAGCTATAGTGACAGGGCAACTGAAGCTTTCTTT
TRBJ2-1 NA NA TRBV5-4 CASSHGGSGDLNEQFF TGTGCCAGCAGCCATGGAGGTTCCGGGGATCTCAATGAGCAGTTCTTC
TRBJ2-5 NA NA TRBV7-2 CASSALGETQYF TGTGCCAGCAGCGCCCTCGGAGAGACCCAGTACTTC
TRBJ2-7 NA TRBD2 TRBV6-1 CASSEVLAGLGGIYEQYF TGTGCCAGCAGTGAAGTACTAGCGGGACTCGGAGGGATTTACGAGCAGTACTTC
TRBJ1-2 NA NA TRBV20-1 CSAPPPGGYTF TGCAGTGCCCCCCCACCGGGAGGCTACACCTTC
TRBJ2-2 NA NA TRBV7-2 CASSSTFRAFANTGELFF TGTGCCAGCAGCTCCACGTTCAGGGCGTTCGCGAACACCGGGGAGCTGTTTTTT
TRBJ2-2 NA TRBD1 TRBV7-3 CASSSSGQGTGELFF TGTGCCAGCAGCTCATCGGGACAGGGGACCGGGGAGCTGTTTTTT
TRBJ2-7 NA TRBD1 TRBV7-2 CASSLAVGQGYEQYF TGTGCCAGCAGCTTAGCGGTAGGACAGGGGTACGAGCAGTACTTC
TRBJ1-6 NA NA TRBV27 CASWAGRVNSPLHF TGTGCCAGCTGGGCGGGCCGAGTTAATTCACCCCTCCACTTT
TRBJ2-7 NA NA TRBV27 CASRPLASHEQYF TGTGCCAGCAGGCCGCTAGCTTCCCACGAGCAGTACTTC
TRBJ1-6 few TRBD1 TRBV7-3 CASSLNTGGNSPLHF TGTGCCAGCAGCTTAAATACAGGGGGTAATTCACCCCTCCACTTT
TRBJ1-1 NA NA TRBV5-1 CASSLSQDTEAFF TGCGCCAGCAGCTTATCCCAGGACACTGAAGCTTTCTTT
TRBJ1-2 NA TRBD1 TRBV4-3 CASSQDQGATGGYTF TGCGCCAGCAGCCAAGATCAGGGGGCGACGGGCGGCTACACCTTC
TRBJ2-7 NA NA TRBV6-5 CASRRTGQAGYEQYF TGTGCCAGCAGGCGAACAGGGCAGGCGGGCTACGAGCAGTACTTC
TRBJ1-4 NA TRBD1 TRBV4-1 CASTQGDRGPTAQLFF TGCGCCAGCACCCAAGGGGACAGGGGTCCCACGGCCCAACTGTTTTTT
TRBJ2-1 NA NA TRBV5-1 CASSPQVEDNEQFF TGCGCCAGCAGCCCCCAGGTGGAGGACAATGAGCAGTTCTTC
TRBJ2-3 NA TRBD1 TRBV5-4 CASSPRTGGADTQYF TGTGCCAGCAGCCCGAGGACAGGGGGCGCAGATACGCAGTATTTT
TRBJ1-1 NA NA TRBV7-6 CASSLAQENTEAFF TGTGCCAGCAGCTTAGCGCAGGAAAACACTGAAGCTTTCTTT
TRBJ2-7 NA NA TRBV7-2 CASSRNPGLPYEQYF TGTGCCAGCAGTCGCAACCCGGGACTCCCCTACGAGCAGTACTTC
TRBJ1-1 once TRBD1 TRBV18 CATQQGWDTEAFF TGTGCCACCCAACAGGGGTGGGACACTGAAGCTTTCTTT